Below, 28 T cell receptor beta chains from the same sample are listed, as sequenced in a study of blood T cell repertoires in COVID-19. Profiled with immunoSEQ multiplex PCR; TCRdb holds only in-frame clones, not every one. Among 80,000 to 90,000 clones listed, about 85% were seen once. The sequenced sample consisted of peripheral blood. These receptors came from a woman older than 75 with COVID-19, enrolled during active disease.

This chain uses TRBV5-1 with TRBJ1-2; 7 positions agree with TRBD1. V lost 0 bases and J lost 8; bases outside the gene matches: 1. Germline V gene data show CDR1 as SGHRS and CDR2 as YFSETQ. The CDR3 loop spans 12 amino acids. The CDR3 nucleotides are TGCGCCAGCAGCTTGGGAGGGGGCGGCTACACCTTC. Residues: CASSLGGGGYTF.

CDR3 sequence reads: CASAEGDRDNSPLHF. The DNA of the CDR3 is TGTGCCAGCGCGGAGGGGGACAGGGATAATTCACCCCTCCACTTT. The rearrangement links TRBV28 to TRBJ1-6; 9 positions match TRBD1. V shed 8 bases and J 5 bases; nucleotides not matched to a gene: 7. The CDR3 totals 15 residues. Per germline, CDR1 MDHEN and CDR2 SYDVKM.

This chain joins TRBV7-9 and TRBJ1-2; D may be TRBD1 (6 bases). Between the trimmed V and J ends, which lost 5 bases and 0 bases, there was a span of 16 bases. Germline CDR1 SEHNR, CDR2 FQNEAQ (reference sequence). There are 16 residues in the CDR3. As DNA, the CDR3 is TGTGCCAGCAGCAAATCGACAGGAGATCCTAACTATGGCTACACCTTC. It translates to CASSKSTGDPNYGYTF.

This sequence joins TRBV19 and TRBJ2-5; 8 nucleotides match TRBD2. The CDR3 covers 15 residues. J was trimmed by 2 bases and V by 11 bases; bases with no gene match: 13. Germline assignment: CDR1 LNHDA and CDR2 SQIVND (reference sequence). In DNA, the CDR3 is TGTGCCTCCCTGGGGGCTAGCGGGCCTCAAGAGACCCAGTACTTC. It encodes CASLGASGPQETQYF.

This clone was recorded once. The chain carries TRBV5-1 and TRBJ2-1, with D tentatively TRBD2 (5 bases). Per the germline V gene, CDR1 is SGHRS and CDR2 is YFSETQ. V was shortened by 4 bases and J by 10 bases, with 15 bases between the two germline ends. The CDR3 sequence is 13 residues long. The CDR3 protein is CASSQWTAPEQFF. The DNA for the CDR3 is TGCGCCAGCAGCCAATGGACTGCCCCCGAGCAGTTCTTC.

The table lists this clone with a few counts. This chain uses TRBV6-5 with TRBJ1-1; D is perhaps TRBD1 (5 bases). V was pared by 0 bases and J by 3 bases, with 11 bases between. Germline CDR1 and CDR2: MNHEY and SVGAGI. CDR3 length equals 15 residues. The CDR3 spells CASSYSRGPDTEAFF. DNA of the CDR3: TGTGCCAGCAGTTACTCAAGGGGTCCGGACACTGAAGCTTTCTTT.

The CDR3 spells CASSHLLGRTDTQYF. The CDR3 DNA is TGTGCCAGCAGCCACCTTTTGGGCCGCACAGATACGCAGTATTTT. V is TRBV3-1 (or the pseudogene TRBV3-2) and J is TRBJ2-3; D unresolved. The V end was cut by 3 bases, the J end by 1 base, with 11 bases between. Per the germline V gene, CDR1 is LGHDT and CDR2 is YNNKEL (reference sequence). This CDR3 comprises 15 residues.

This rearrangement joins TRBV27 to TRBJ1-5; 9 positions agree with TRBD1. V gave up 5 bases and J gave up 6 bases; unmatched junction bases: 2. The CDR3 runs 13 residues. From germline, CDR1 is MNHEY and CDR2 SMNVEV (reference sequence). CDR3 region: CASSRTGVQPQHF. The CDR3, as DNA: TGTGCCAGCAGTCGGACAGGGGTTCAGCCCCAGCATTTT.

The rearrangement uses TRBV3-1 (or the pseudogene TRBV3-2) and TRBJ2-3; a possible D gene is TRBD1 (5 bases). Trimming shortened V by 6 bases and J by 9 bases, and 10 bases separated the two germline ends. Germline V gene lookup returns CDR1 LGHDT and CDR2 YNNKEL (reference sequence). The CDR3 covers 11 residues. The CDR3 spells CASRAGITQYF. Written as DNA, the CDR3 is TGTGCCAGCAGGGCAGGGATAACGCAGTATTTT.

Comments on this clone: A read error may account for a junction end that differs from germline. The rearrangement uses TRBV7-2 and TRBJ2-7; 8 nucleotides match TRBD2. The CDR3 loop spans 13 amino acids. Looked up from germline, CDR1 is SGHTA and CDR2 is FQGNSA. CDR3 sequence (DNA): TGTGCCAGCAGCTTAGCGGGGGCTAGCGGGCCCCACTTC. Its translation is CASSLAGASGPHF. The whole variable domain, filled in from reference TRBV7-2 and TRBJ2-7, reads GAGVSQSPSNKVTEKGKDVELRCDPISGHTALYWYRQSLGQGLEFLIYFQGNSAPDKSGLPSDRFSAERTGGSVSTLTIQRTQQEDSAVYLCASSLAGASGPHFGPGTRLTVT.

The J gene is TRBJ2-7, the V gene TRBV3-1 (or the pseudogene TRBV3-2); 8 nucleotides align to TRBD2. This CDR3 contains 14 residues. In germline, CDR1 is LGHDT, CDR2 YNNKEL (reference sequence). V dropped 3 bases and J dropped 1; count of bases not matched to a gene: 2. In DNA form, the CDR3 reads TGTGCCAGCAGCCAGACTAGCGTTTCCTACGAGCAGTACTTC. Translating it yields CASSQTSVSYEQYF.

The gene calls are TRBV7-8 and TRBJ1-2; 8 bases agree with TRBD1. The CDR3 is made up of 14 amino acids. CDR1 is SGHVS, CDR2 FQNEAQ, per germline. Trimming removed 7 bases from V and 7 bases from J; junction bases left unmatched: 11. CDR3 in DNA: TGTGCCAGCACCCCACTACAGGGGGTGGTTGGCTACACCTTC. Translating it yields CASTPLQGVVGYTF.

The chain employs TRBV6-5 and TRBJ2-7; D is uncertain. CDR1 is MNHEY and CDR2 is SVGAGI in the germline V gene. The CDR3 contains 13 residues. Deletions cut 5 bases from V and 0 bases from J, with 8 bases between. DNA of the CDR3: TGTGCCAGCAGTCGGGTCATCTCCTACGAGCAGTACTTC. This gives the protein CASSRVISYEQYF.

The chain uses TRBV19 and TRBJ1-2; D unresolved. Looked up from germline, CDR1 is LNHDA and CDR2 is SQIVND (reference sequence). V was trimmed by 5 bases and J by 1 base, leaving 8 bases between them. The CDR3 length is 13 residues. Here the CDR3 reads CASSATYNYGYTF. Written as DNA, the CDR3 is TGTGCCAGTAGTGCAACATATAACTATGGCTACACCTTC.

The CDR3 protein is CATTDSYEQYF. The CDR3 DNA follows: TGTGCCACAACCGACAGTTACGAGCAGTACTTC. The chain joins TRBV10-3 to TRBJ2-7; D perhaps matches TRBD1 (5 bases). Germline values: CDR1 ENHRY, CDR2 SYGVKD. The CDR3 runs to 11 residues. The V end lost 10 bases, the J end lost 4 bases, and 11 bases lay between the germline ends.

The chain couples TRBV9 to TRBJ2-5, with 9 bases aligning to TRBD2. CDR3 length equals 18 residues. Germline CDR1 SGDLS, CDR2 YYNGEE. Losses at the gene ends were 4 bases for V and 2 bases for J; bases not matched to a gene: 15. The CDR3 sequence is CASSPSRGGRASQETQYF. The DNA for the CDR3 is TGTGCCAGCAGCCCAAGTAGAGGCGGGAGGGCCTCACAAGAGACCCAGTACTTC.

The chain links TRBV18 to TRBJ2-7; tentative D call: TRBD1 (5 bases). CDR1 KGHSH and CDR2 LQKENI come from the germline V gene. V lost 2 bases and J lost 1, with 9 bases in between. The CDR3 spans 14 residues. CDR3: CASSPGAQSYEQYF. CDR3 sequence (DNA): TGTGCCAGCTCACCAGGGGCCCAATCCTACGAGCAGTACTTC.

This clone occurred a few times. This sequence joins TRBV28 and TRBJ1-5, with D maybe TRBD1 (6 bases). Germline values: CDR1 MDHEN, CDR2 SYDVKM. The CDR3 loop spans 15 amino acids. The V end was cut by 3 bases, the J end by 6 bases, with 15 bases between. CDR3 sequence reads: CASSFYSGVGQPQHF. The CDR3, as DNA: TGTGCCAGCAGTTTTTATTCAGGGGTGGGTCAGCCCCAGCATTTT.

The V and J genes are TRBV10-3 and TRBJ2-5; 7 bases agree with TRBD2. Germline CDR1 reads ENHRY; CDR2 reads SYGVKD. The length of the CDR3 is 15 residues. The junction had 6 bases not matched to a gene; V was cut back by 0 bases and J by 5 bases. CDR3 sequence (DNA): TGTGCCATCAGTGAGTCGTTGACTAGCAGCGAGACCCAGTACTTC. Amino acids: CAISESLTSSETQYF.

The V call is TRBV27, the J call TRBJ2-5; perhaps TRBD2 as D (5 bases). Per the germline V gene, CDR1 is MNHEY and CDR2 is SMNVEV (reference sequence). The CDR3 runs 13 residues. V lost 4 bases, J lost 8 bases, and 14 bases lay in between. The CDR3: CASSSTSTGTQYF. As DNA, the CDR3 is TGTGCCAGCAGTTCGACCTCTACGGGAACCCAGTACTTC.

This chain joins TRBV30 and TRBJ1-2; 12 bases are a match to TRBD1. Germline V gives CDR1 GTSNPN, CDR2 SVGIG (reference sequence). The CDR3 totals 17 residues. Trimming removed 0 bases from V and 1 base from J; junction bases left unmatched: 6. This CDR3 reads CAWSVPGQGAFNYGYTF. The CDR3 coding sequence is TGTGCCTGGAGTGTACCGGGACAGGGGGCGTTTAACTATGGCTACACCTTC.

This chain links TRBV21-1 with TRBJ1-2. TRBV21-1 is a pseudogene. The CDR3 runs to 19 residues. The CDR3, as DNA: TGTGCCAGCAGCAAAGAGGGGGGGCCCCCCACCCCCACTAACTATGGCTACACCTTC. This sequence encodes CASSKEGGPPTPTNYGYTF.

The chain is built from TRBV7-8 and TRBJ2-2, with 12 nucleotides matching TRBD2. The germline CDR1 and CDR2 sequences are SGHVS and FQNEAQ. Trimming at V came to 5 bases and at J to 4 bases, leaving 11 bases not matched to a gene. The CDR3 has 18 amino acids. The CDR3 is CASSPRLAGDVGTGELFF. CDR3 bases: TGTGCCAGCAGCCCCCGACTAGCGGGGGACGTAGGCACCGGGGAGCTGTTTTTT.

The CDR3 is CASSQEAGLGNQPQHF. CDR3 DNA sequence: TGTGCCAGCAGCCAAGAAGCAGGGTTGGGCAATCAGCCCCAGCATTTT. The V and J genes are TRBV4-2 and TRBJ1-5, with D perhaps TRBD1 (5 bases). Germline CDR1 and CDR2: LGHNA and YNFKEQ. V was trimmed by 0 bases and J by 2 bases, leaving 11 bases between them. The CDR3 runs 16 residues.

The J gene is TRBJ2-7, the V gene TRBV28; the match to TRBD1 covers 11 bases. The ends lost 6 bases at V and 3 bases at J; junction bases unmatched: 10. The CDR3 loop spans 16 amino acids. Germline V gene data show CDR1 as MDHEN and CDR2 as SYDVKM. The CDR3 DNA reads TGTGCCAGCAGGTTACTAGGGACAGGGGGGCTCTACGAGCAGTACTTC. Translation: CASRLLGTGGLYEQYF. Using reference TRBV28 and TRBJ2-7 for the parts outside the CDR3, the full variable domain is DVKVTQSSRYLVKRTGEKVFLECVQDMDHENMFWYRQDPGLGLRLIYFSYDVKMKEKGDIPEGYSVSREKKERFSLILESASTNQTSMYLCASRLLGTGGLYEQYFGPGTRLTVT.

The chain links TRBV3-1 (or the pseudogene TRBV3-2) to TRBJ2-7, with TRBD2 identical over 7 bases. CDR1 and CDR2 from the germline V gene are LGHDT and YNNKEL (reference sequence). CDR3 length: 15 residues. J gave up 0 bases and V 4 bases, and 6 bases lay outside the gene matches. The CDR3 loop is CASSPFSGYSYEQYF. For the CDR3, the DNA is TGTGCCAGCAGCCCCTTTAGCGGGTACTCCTACGAGCAGTACTTC.

The gene calls are TRBV19 and TRBJ2-7, with D possibly matching TRBD2 (5 bases). The V and J ends lost 5 bases and 1 base respectively, with 12 bases between them. Germline CDR1 LNHDA, CDR2 SQIVND (reference sequence). This CDR3 has 14 amino acids. The CDR3 protein is CASSQPGKSYEQYF. The CDR3 DNA reads as TGTGCCAGTAGTCAGCCGGGAAAGTCCTACGAGCAGTACTTC.

The chain uses TRBV19 and TRBJ1-2; D call uncertain. CDR1 and CDR2 (germline): LNHDA, SQIVND (reference sequence). The CDR3 contains 13 residues. With 8 bases removed from V and 4 bases from J, the gap between germline ends came to 14 bases. CDR3 region: CASLELGGYGYTF. DNA for the CDR3: TGTGCCAGTTTGGAGCTTGGAGGCTATGGCTACACCTTC.